These 28 T cell receptor beta chains originate from one sample sequenced in a study of T cell responses to AZD1222 COVID-19 vaccine. The repertoire was sequenced with immunoSEQ multiplex PCR; TCRdb's copy has only in-frame clones and lacks some. The top ten clones hold 1.6% of a sample with under 150,000 clones, roughly 93% of them seen once. Material: peripheral blood, obtained 28 days after the second AZD1222 dose. The receptors originated from an adult who received the AZD1222 COVID-19 vaccine.

The chain uses TRBV5-1 and TRBJ2-1; 7 bases map to TRBD2. The V gene's germline CDR1 is SGHRS and CDR2 YFSETQ. J was trimmed by 7 bases and V by 0 bases; bases with no gene match: 7. The CDR3 has 15 amino acids. CDR3 bases: TGCGCCAGCAGCTTGGGGACTAGGCGCGGGAATGAGCAGTTCTTC. Its protein product is CASSLGTRRGNEQFF.

V is TRBV7-9 and J is TRBJ2-2; D possibly corresponds to TRBD1 (5 bases). Germline loops: CDR1 SEHNR, CDR2 FQNEAQ (reference sequence). The CDR3 contains 14 residues. The germline V and J ends were trimmed by 0 bases and 7 bases, with 9 bases remaining between them. The CDR3 is CASSLAQGGGELFF. CDR3 sequence (DNA): TGTGCCAGCAGCTTAGCGCAGGGTGGCGGGGAGCTGTTTTTT.

The chain uses TRBV2 and TRBJ2-7; no definite D call. Germline CDR1 SNHLY, CDR2 FYNNEI. There are 12 residues in the CDR3. With 4 bases removed from V and 6 bases from J, the gap between germline ends came to 10 bases. The CDR3 DNA follows: TGTGCCAGCAGTGCCAGCATCTCCGAGCAGTACTTC. Amino acid sequence: CASSASISEQYF.

This chain uses TRBV6-5 with TRBJ1-5; TRBD1 agrees at 10 bases. After removal of 7 bases from V and 6 bases from J, the junction contained 9 bases not matched to a gene. This CDR3 has 15 residues. Germline V gives CDR1 MNHEY, CDR2 SVGAGI. CDR3 loop: CASIGGQGKGQPQHF. The CDR3 coding sequence is TGTGCCAGCATCGGGGGACAGGGGAAGGGTCAGCCCCAGCATTTT.

This clone came up once. This chain connects TRBV6-5 to TRBJ1-1; D gene ambiguous. The V end was cut by 0 bases, the J end by 4 bases, with 15 bases between. The CDR3 spans 16 residues. Germline assignment: CDR1 MNHEY and CDR2 SVGAGI. CDR3 nucleotide sequence: TGTGCCAGCAGTTACTCGTTTCGGAAGGCGGGCACTGAAGCTTTCTTT. Protein: CASSYSFRKAGTEAFF.

The chain links TRBV9 to TRBJ2-3, with 7 bases identical to TRBD1. CDR1 and CDR2 from the germline V gene are SGDLS and YYNGEE. The CDR3 covers 15 residues. The V segment lost 0 bases and the J segment 4 bases; nucleotides outside the gene matches: 5. CDR3 amino acids: CASSVGLTGPDTQYF. In DNA form, the CDR3 reads TGTGCCAGCAGCGTAGGTCTGACAGGGCCAGATACGCAGTATTTT.

The chain has TRBV11-2 and TRBJ2-1; 7 bases fit TRBD1. V was pared by 1 base and J by 5 bases, with 5 bases of the junction left unmatched. This CDR3 region has 15 residues. Germline CDR1 SGHAT, CDR2 FQNNGV. CDR3 nucleotide sequence: TGTGCCAGCAGCTTAGGATGGACAGGCCACAATGAGCAGTTCTTC. Translating gives CASSLGWTGHNEQFF.

The rearrangement joins TRBV7-9 to TRBJ2-7, with D possibly being TRBD1 or TRBD2 (5 bases each). This CDR3 has 16 residues. The V and J ends lost 1 base and 2 bases respectively, with 15 bases between them. The V gene's germline CDR1 is SEHNR and CDR2 FQNEAQ (reference sequence). CDR3 in amino acids: CASSLGRGASPYEQYF. The DNA of the CDR3 is TGTGCCAGCAGCTTAGGCCGAGGGGCCTCTCCCTACGAGCAGTACTTC.

The rearrangement links TRBV10-3 to TRBJ2-7; 8 bases are a match to TRBD2. Trimming took 4 bases from V and 3 from J; bases not matched to a gene: 5. CDR1 is ENHRY and CDR2 is SYGVKD in the germline V gene. This CDR3 contains 14 residues. CDR3 in amino acids: CAISGWREDYEQYF. CDR3 DNA sequence: TGTGCCATCAGTGGGTGGCGGGAGGACTACGAGCAGTACTTC.

V gene TRBV27 combines with J gene TRBJ2-2; D possibly uses TRBD1 or TRBD2 (5 bases each). Germline CDR1 MNHEY, CDR2 SMNVEV (reference sequence). Deletions cut 6 bases from V and 5 bases from J, with 10 bases between. CDR3 size: 13 residues. The CDR3 DNA reads TGTGCCAGCAGGCAGGGCGGGACCGGGGAGCTGTTTTTT. This translates into CASRQGGTGELFF.

The rearrangement uses TRBV20-1 and TRBJ1-3, with no clear D. From germline, CDR1 is DFQATT and CDR2 SNEGSKA (reference sequence). The CDR3 length is 11 residues. V lost 1 base and J lost 6, with 4 bases in between. CDR3 coding DNA: TGCAGTGCTAGAGTTGAAAACACCATATATTTT. Translated, it gives CSARVENTIYF.

This sequence joins TRBV4-2 and TRBJ1-4; the match to TRBD1 covers 7 bases. This CDR3 has 14 residues. V lost 5 bases, J lost 8 bases, and 8 bases stayed unmatched. Looked up from germline, CDR1 is LGHNA and CDR2 is YNFKEQ. As DNA, the CDR3 is TGTGCCAGCAGCTCCGGGACAGTGAGAGAAAAACTGTTTTTT. This translates into CASSSGTVREKLFF.

The chain combines TRBV6-2 or TRBV6-3 with TRBJ2-6; TRBD2 is a possible D gene (6 bases). Germline V CDR1 and CDR2: MNHEY, SVGEGT. The germline V and J ends were trimmed by 5 bases and 2 bases, with 10 bases remaining between them. This CDR3 comprises 15 residues. CDR3 sequence: CASSPGGAGANVLTF. The CDR3 nucleotides are TGTGCCAGCAGTCCCGGCGGGGCTGGGGCCAACGTCCTGACTTTC.

This rearrangement joins TRBV27 to TRBJ1-1; the D gene is possibly TRBD1 (5 bases). CDR3 length: 15 residues. Germline CDR1 is MNHEY and CDR2 is SMNVEV (reference sequence). V was clipped by 2 bases and J by 6 bases, with 16 bases between them. The CDR3 coding sequence is TGTGCCAGCAGTTTACCCGGCGGGGGGGAAGCTGAAGCTTTCTTT. Protein: CASSLPGGGEAEAFF.

V gene TRBV5-1 combines with J gene TRBJ2-7, with TRBD2 matching over 8 bases. Looked up from germline, CDR1 is SGHRS and CDR2 is YFSETQ. CDR3 size: 13 residues. V shed 5 bases, J shed 7 bases, and the junction held 8 bases outside the gene matches. As DNA, the CDR3 is TGCGCCAGCAGTGGGGCGGGAGGACGGGAGCAGTACTTC. Translation gives CASSGAGGREQYF.

The chain combines TRBV2 with TRBJ1-2; weak D call: TRBD1 (5 bases). Germline loops: CDR1 SNHLY, CDR2 FYNNEI. The V gene lost 0 bases and the J gene lost 8 bases, with 7 bases spanning the gap. CDR3 length equals 12 residues. CDR3 bases: TGTGCCAGCAGTGAAGCAGGGGTCGGCTACACCTTC. Amino acids: CASSEAGVGYTF.

In nucleotides, the CDR3 is TGCGCCAGCAGTGAGTCAGTATGGACAGGCCCTAATGAAAAACTGTTTTTT. This translates into CASSESVWTGPNEKLFF. The chain links TRBV10-1 to TRBJ1-4, with 7 bases lining up with TRBD1. V trimming: 0 bases; J trimming: 3 bases; junction bases outside the gene matches: 7. Germline V gives CDR1 WNHNN, CDR2 SYGVQD (reference sequence). The CDR3 length is 17 residues.

This clone has ten or more counts. The chain combines TRBV27 with TRBJ2-7, with a possible D match to TRBD2 (5 bases). V shed 6 bases and J shed 4 bases, with 19 bases lying between them. Germline values: CDR1 MNHEY, CDR2 SMNVEV (reference sequence). This CDR3 spans 15 amino acids. CDR3 bases: TGTGCCAGCAGCATTGAGGGCGGAAGGCCTTACGAGCAGTACTTC. It encodes CASSIEGGRPYEQYF.

The gene calls are TRBV7-3 and TRBJ2-3, with D perhaps matching TRBD1 (6 bases). The V end lost 4 bases, the J end lost 4 bases, and 9 bases lay between the germline ends. The CDR3 is 13 residues long. The germline CDR1 and CDR2 sequences are SGHTA and FQGTGA. The CDR3 sequence is CASSSTGPDTQYF. DNA for the CDR3: TGTGCCAGCAGCTCTACAGGGCCAGATACGCAGTATTTT. Variable domain in full (rest from reference TRBV7-3 and TRBJ2-3): GAGVSQTPSNKVTEKGKYVELRCDPISGHTALYWYRQSLGQGPEFLIYFQGTGAADDSGLPNDRFFAVRPEGSVSTLKIQRTERGDSAVYLCASSSTGPDTQYFGPGTRLTVL.

This sequence joins TRBV28 and TRBJ1-1, with no clear D. V lost 2 bases to trimming and J lost 4 bases, with 5 bases between them. This CDR3 is 12 amino acids long. Germline V CDR1 and CDR2: MDHEN, SYDVKM. Written as DNA, the CDR3 is TGTGCCAGCAGTTTAAGTAGCACTGAAGCTTTCTTT. Its protein is CASSLSSTEAFF.

This sequence joins TRBV28 and TRBJ1-1; D is unclear. Between the trimmed V and J ends, which lost 4 bases and 3 bases, there was a span of 6 bases. Germline CDR1 MDHEN, CDR2 SYDVKM. This CDR3 comprises 12 residues. CDR3 in DNA: TGTGCCAGCAGTTACGGGTACACTGAAGCTTTCTTT. Translated, it gives CASSYGYTEAFF.

V and J are TRBV19 and TRBJ1-3, with 7 bases that match TRBD1. Germline CDR1 reads LNHDA; CDR2 reads SQIVND (reference sequence). V shed 5 bases, J shed 0 bases, and the junction held 4 bases outside the gene matches. CDR3 length: 15 residues. CDR3 sequence (DNA): TGTGCCAGTAGTCCGGGACAGAGCTCTGGAAACACCATATATTTT. It translates to CASSPGQSSGNTIYF.

The chain couples TRBV5-1 to TRBJ2-1; the match to TRBD2 covers 14 bases. The V segment lost 3 bases and the J segment 3 bases; nucleotides outside the gene matches: 11. This CDR3 is 19 amino acids long. Germline lookup yields CDR1 SGHRS and CDR2 YFSETQ. CDR3 DNA sequence: TGCGCCAGCAGCTCACCCCCGGGACTAGCGGGAGAGCTCTACAATGAGCAGTTCTTC. Its protein product is CASSSPPGLAGELYNEQFF.

V gene TRBV6-1 combines with J gene TRBJ2-7, with a tentative D call TRBD2 (7 bases). The V end was cut by 2 bases, the J end by 1 base, with 12 bases between. Germline CDR1 MNHNS, CDR2 SASEGT. This CDR3 is built from 15 residues. Here the CDR3 reads CASSEQAGTSYEQYF. The CDR3 nucleotides read TGTGCCAGCAGTGAACAAGCGGGGACATCCTACGAGCAGTACTTC.

In its sample, this clone was seen once. The chain carries TRBV5-1 and TRBJ1-1, with D possibly being TRBD1 (5 bases). The germline CDR1 and CDR2 sequences are SGHRS and YFSETQ. The CDR3 runs to 13 residues. V lost 3 bases and J 6 bases, leaving 12 bases between the germline ends. The CDR3 DNA sequence: TGCGCCAGCAGCTGGGGCGGAGGGGCTGAAGCTTTCTTT. As protein: CASSWGGGAEAFF.

The V call is TRBV30, the J call TRBJ1-5, with D unclear. Per the germline V gene, CDR1 is GTSNPN and CDR2 is SVGIG (reference sequence). The CDR3 spans 16 residues. The V gene lost 0 bases and the J gene lost 7 bases, with 19 bases spanning the gap. CDR3 DNA: TGTGCCTGGAGTGTACGTAGTGGAGCACATGGGCAGCCCCAGCATTTT. This encodes CAWSVRSGAHGQPQHF.

Remarks on this clone: Sequence at one end of the junction differs from germline and may be a read error. The chain employs TRBV5-1 and TRBJ1-1; no clear D gene. The CDR3 covers 15 residues. Germline V gene sequence: CDR1 SGHRS, CDR2 YFSETQ. The CDR3 DNA reads as TGCGCCAGCAGCTTGGCCTTCACAGTGAAGACTGAAGCTTTCTTT. As protein: CASSLAFTVKTEAFF.

This chain connects TRBV15 to TRBJ2-7, with 10 bases lining up with TRBD2. The CDR3 has 18 residues. V shed 0 bases and J 2 bases; nucleotides not matched to a gene: 10. The germline V gene has CDR1 LNHNV and CDR2 YYDKDF (reference sequence). Here the CDR3 reads CATSRDYLLAGFTYEQYF. The CDR3 DNA reads as TGTGCCACCAGCAGAGATTATTTACTAGCGGGGTTTACCTACGAGCAGTACTTC.